Following are 4 T cell receptor beta chains from one sample sequenced in a study of beta chain features in type 1 diabetes (dated by TCRdb to 2017 to 2018). The library was obtained by the immunoSEQ multiplex PCR assay. The High Capacity cDNA Reverse Transcription Kit was used to reverse transcribe all of the isolated RNA, meaning that expressed TCRB transcripts were what got sequenced. As stored in TCRdb, this immuneACCESS dataset retains in-frame rearrangements with V and J assigned. A fraction of the clones does not appear; measured against another copy, unresolved V genes explain less than half of the discrepancy, and the remainder lacks a known reason. Present in this sample are nearly 350,000 clones, 7% to 9% of which were seen just once. Clones ranked in the top ten supply approximately 0.44% of the sample. Sample: central memory CD4+ T cells from blood. Receptors originate from a woman younger than 35 in good health.

The J gene is TRBJ1-1, the V gene TRBV28; D remains ambiguous. The CDR3 contains 13 residues. Germline V lookup: CDR1 MDHEN, CDR2 SYDVKM. V lost 3 bases and J 4 bases, leaving 9 bases between the germline ends. The CDR3 coding sequence is TGTGCCAGCAGTTTCAGTGCGGGCACTGAAGCTTTCTTT. This gives the protein CASSFSAGTEAFF.

The gene calls are TRBV28 and TRBJ2-7; 8 bases line up with TRBD1. Germline V gene lookup returns CDR1 MDHEN and CDR2 SYDVKM. The CDR3 runs to 15 residues. Losses at the gene ends were 3 bases for V and 6 bases for J; bases not matched to a gene: 10. This chain's CDR3 is CASSFRGRGHVEQYF. CDR3 bases: TGTGCCAGCAGTTTTCGAGGCAGGGGGCACGTCGAGCAGTACTTC.

The chain couples TRBV18 to TRBJ1-2; 7 bases align to TRBD1. With V trimmed by 2 bases and J by 1 base, 4 bases remained unmatched. The CDR3 totals 15 residues. CDR1 and CDR2 (germline): KGHSH, LQKENI. The CDR3, as DNA: TGTGCCAGCTCACCAGACAGGGAACTTAACTATGGCTACACCTTC. Protein product: CASSPDRELNYGYTF.

The genes are TRBV7-2 and TRBJ2-1; D is uncertain. V gave up 5 bases and J gave up 0 bases, with 11 bases separating them. The CDR3 runs 15 residues. The germline gives CDR1 SGHTA, CDR2 FQGNSA. Here the CDR3 DNA reads TGTGCCAGCAGCGAAGGACCCAACTCCTACAATGAGCAGTTCTTC. As protein: CASSEGPNSYNEQFF.